The 29 T cell receptor beta chains presented below share a single source sample, sequenced in a study of CXCR3-negative and CXCR3-positive naive CD8 T cells. UMI-labeled 5' RACE yielded the TRB cDNA libraries. Using the 5' RACE reads, TCRdb records one entry per CDR3 protein without DNA. The clone table shows 46,000 or so distinct CDR3 sequences, with the ten largest holding 2.5%. The material sequenced was naive CXCR3- CD8+ T cells from blood. The subset here: CD45RO-CCR7+CD27+CD95- naive CD8+ T cells lacking CXCR3 (TNR3-). The source of these receptors is a human donor in good health. Some clones in this sample may be carry-over from other donors' samples.

The genes are TRBV29-1 and TRBJ2-7; TCRdb gives TRBD1 as the D gene, but with no DNA this cannot be confirmed. CDR3 length: 12 residues. Germline CDR1 is SQVTM and CDR2 is ANQGSEA. CDR3 loop: CSAGQYPYEQYF.

This chain links TRBV19 with TRBJ1-1; the D gene TCRdb calls, TRBD1, cannot be checked with no DNA. In germline, CDR1 is LNHDA, CDR2 SQIVND (reference sequence). The CDR3 is 17 residues long. CDR3 region: CASNAGQWLSSGTEAFF.

The rearrangement links TRBV29-1 to TRBJ2-1. CDR1 and CDR2 from the germline V gene are SQVTM and ANQGSEA. The CDR3 is made up of 13 amino acids. The CDR3 region is CSVDVLTYNEQFF.

The V gene is TRBV20-1, the J gene TRBJ2-1. This CDR3 has 14 residues. CDR1 is DFQATT, CDR2 SNEGSKA, per germline (reference sequence). CDR3 in amino acids: CSARGSISYNEQFF.

The V and J genes are TRBV2 and TRBJ2-1; TCRdb's assignment of TRBD2 cannot be checked, as there is no DNA. In germline, CDR1 is SNHLY, CDR2 FYNNEI. The CDR3 has 11 residues. The CDR3 protein is CASRLGNEQFF. Full variable domain (rest looked up from reference TRBV2 and TRBJ2-1): EPEVTQTPSHQVTQMGQEVILRCVPISNHLYFYWYRQILGQKVEFLVSFYNNEISEKSEIFDDQFSVERPDGSNFTLKIRSTKLEDSAMYFCASRLGNEQFFGPGTRLTVL.

The rearrangement links TRBV29-1 to TRBJ1-2; with no DNA, the TCRdb D assignment of TRBD1 cannot be verified. The germline gives CDR1 SQVTM, CDR2 ANQGSEA. This CDR3 contains 13 residues. The CDR3 here is CSYDRETNYGYTF.

The chain employs TRBV27 and TRBJ2-7. The CDR3 covers 14 residues. Germline V lookup: CDR1 MNHEY, CDR2 SMNVEV (reference sequence). CDR3 sequence: CASSPFLTAYEQYF.

The chain joins TRBV7-9 to TRBJ1-2; absent DNA, TCRdb's TRBD1 call cannot be checked. CDR3 length: 14 residues. In germline, CDR1 is SEHNR, CDR2 FQNEAQ (reference sequence). CDR3: CASSHSGTRYGYTF.

The chain recombines TRBV20-1 with TRBJ2-7. The CDR3 has 12 residues. The germline V gene has CDR1 DFQATT and CDR2 SNEGSKA (reference sequence). The CDR3 loop is CSANSVAYEQYF.

CDR3 loop: CASSLLLAGHEQYF. This chain uses TRBV7-8 with TRBJ2-7; the TCRdb D gene call, TRBD2, has no DNA to confirm it. Germline CDR1 is SGHVS and CDR2 is FQNEAQ. The CDR3 consists of 14 residues.

The chain uses TRBV5-1 and TRBJ2-7; TCRdb's D gene call, TRBD1, goes unchecked for lack of DNA. The germline V gene has CDR1 SGHRS and CDR2 YFSETQ. This CDR3 has 14 residues. This chain's CDR3 is CASSPGTGPYEQYF.

The V gene is TRBV20-1, the J gene TRBJ2-1; the D call of TRBD2 rests on TCRdb alone, since no DNA is present to check it. The germline V gene encodes CDR1 DFQATT and CDR2 SNEGSKA (reference sequence). The CDR3 length is 11 residues. CDR3 residues: CSAMGLDEQFF.

V usage is TRBV19 and J usage is TRBJ2-1. Germline V gene lookup returns CDR1 LNHDA and CDR2 SQIVND (reference sequence). CDR3 length: 15 residues. CDR3 amino acids: CASMTDQSSYNEQFF.

The chain couples TRBV7-9 to TRBJ2-7; TCRdb selects TRBD1, and the lack of DNA leaves this call unchecked. There are 14 residues in the CDR3. The germline V gene encodes CDR1 SEHNR and CDR2 FQNEAQ (reference sequence). CDR3 protein: CASSLALQGYEQYF.

This chain links TRBV20-1 with TRBJ1-4; the TCRdb D gene call, TRBD1, has no DNA to confirm it. CDR1 is DFQATT and CDR2 is SNEGSKA in the germline V gene (reference sequence). The CDR3 runs 16 residues. The CDR3 protein is CSARDRAGSRHEKLFF.

CDR3 amino acids: CASRDSGELFF. The V call is TRBV6-2 or TRBV6-3, the J call TRBJ2-2. The CDR3 runs to 11 residues. The germline CDR1 and CDR2 sequences are MNHEY and SVGEGT.

The chain employs TRBV6-6 and TRBJ2-7; no DNA is available, so the TRBD1 call from TCRdb remains unchecked. The CDR3 has 15 residues. Germline V gene sequence: CDR1 MNHNY, CDR2 SVGAGI (reference sequence). This chain's CDR3 is CASSFTGRHSNEQYF.

The chain combines TRBV5-6 with TRBJ2-3; as DNA is missing, the TRBD2 call by TCRdb cannot be tested. Germline CDR1 and CDR2: SGHDT and YYEEEE. This CDR3 spans 16 amino acids. Here the CDR3 reads CASSGPSGGITDTQYF.

This chain connects TRBV7-8 to TRBJ2-3. Germline lookup yields CDR1 SGHVS and CDR2 FQNEAQ. The CDR3 spans 12 residues. CDR3: CASSSRQDTQYF.

The chain combines TRBV29-1 with TRBJ2-6; TCRdb's D gene call, TRBD1, goes unchecked for lack of DNA. Per germline, CDR1 SQVTM and CDR2 ANQGSEA. This CDR3 comprises 16 residues. CDR3 sequence reads: CSVGGTGNSGANVLTF.

V is TRBV15 and J is TRBJ2-7; the D call from TCRdb, TRBD1, cannot be confirmed without DNA. CDR3 length: 15 residues. The germline V gene encodes CDR1 LNHNV and CDR2 YYDKDF (reference sequence). The chain's CDR3 is CATSRDRGKSYEQYF.

The chain is built from TRBV28 and TRBJ2-7; the D call from TCRdb, TRBD1, cannot be confirmed without DNA. This CDR3 is 16 amino acids long. Germline CDR1 reads MDHEN; CDR2 reads SYDVKM. The CDR3 protein is CASSPPTGQGYSEQYF.

The chain has TRBV12-3 or TRBV12-4 and TRBJ2-3; TCRdb's D call of TRBD1 is untestable without DNA. The CDR3 loop spans 15 amino acids. This chain's CDR3 is CASSPHRGSTDTQYF.

This sequence joins TRBV7-3 and TRBJ2-3; TCRdb returns TRBD2, unconfirmable since there is no DNA. The V gene's germline CDR1 is SGHTA and CDR2 FQGTGA. The CDR3 sequence is 15 residues long. The CDR3 protein is CASSLTSGITDTQYF.

This chain connects TRBV5-4 to TRBJ2-3; the TCRdb D gene call, TRBD2, has no DNA to confirm it. Germline CDR1 and CDR2: SGHNT and YYREEE (reference sequence). The CDR3 has 15 amino acids. The CDR3 region is CASSSLAGLTDTQYF.

The chain is built from TRBV7-9 and TRBJ2-1; TCRdb outputs TRBD1, but without DNA this stays unchecked. Germline CDR1 is SEHNR and CDR2 is FQNEAQ (reference sequence). CDR3 length equals 11 residues. The CDR3 protein is CATNPWVEQFF.

The chain employs TRBV6-2 or TRBV6-3 and TRBJ2-1; TCRdb indicates TRBD2, and absent DNA this call remains unverified. This CDR3 contains 19 residues. The germline V gene has CDR1 MNHEY and CDR2 SVGEGT. The CDR3 region is CASSFGASGGARSYNEQFF.

The chain recombines TRBV6-5 with TRBJ2-4. CDR1 and CDR2 (germline): MNHEY, SVGAGI. The CDR3 consists of 13 residues. The CDR3 protein is CASCSGYGNIQYF.

The chain is built from TRBV7-9 and TRBJ2-7; TCRdb lists TRBD2, though no DNA is available to test this call. CDR1 is SEHNR and CDR2 is FQNEAQ in the germline V gene (reference sequence). CDR3 length: 15 residues. This chain's CDR3 is CASSPSGGGWNEQYF.